The 9 T cell receptor beta chains listed next were all sequenced from one sample in a study of cytomegalovirus exposure and HLA in healthy donors. The PCR had 60 Vbeta and 13 Jbeta primers. The repertoire was sequenced with immunoSEQ multiplex PCR; TCRdb's copy has only in-frame clones and lacks some. The sample lists roughly 200,000 clones; about 77% were seen once. The sequenced sample consisted of PBMCs. All receptors derive from a female donor in good health and CMV-seronegative.

The chain combines TRBV6-5 with TRBJ2-1, with 7 bases fitting TRBD2. This CDR3 has 16 amino acids. Trimming at V came to 0 bases and at J to 4 bases, leaving 6 bases not matched to a gene. Germline loops: CDR1 MNHEY, CDR2 SVGAGI. CDR3 amino acids: CASSYSSGLTYNEQFF. The DNA of the CDR3 is TGTGCCAGCAGTTACTCGTCGGGACTAACTTACAATGAGCAGTTCTTC.

V gene TRBV11-3 combines with J gene TRBJ2-7, with 7 bases matching TRBD1. This CDR3 has 15 amino acids. Per germline, CDR1 SGHNT and CDR2 YENEEA. V trimming: 5 bases; J trimming: 6 bases; junction bases outside the gene matches: 13. The CDR3 loop is CASSGQGQTLGEQYF. The DNA of the CDR3 is TGTGCCAGCAGCGGGCAGGGACAGACTTTAGGCGAGCAGTACTTC.

To note about this clone: The final CDR3 position lacks the conserved phenylalanine or tryptophan, pointing to a likely read error. V is TRBV28 and J is TRBJ1-1; D gene unclear. Trimming cost V 5 bases and J 3 bases, with 10 bases left between them. The V gene's germline CDR1 is MDHEN and CDR2 SYDVKM. The CDR3 extends over 13 amino acids. This CDR3 reads CASSLDTDTEAFL. The CDR3 region has the DNA TGTGCCAGCAGTCTTGACACCGACACTGAAGCTTTCCTT.

This rearrangement joins TRBV7-2 to TRBJ1-1; D gene ambiguous. V was trimmed by 5 bases and J by 4 bases, leaving 8 bases between them. The CDR3 is 12 amino acids. Germline CDR1 reads SGHTA; CDR2 reads FQGNSA. The CDR3 DNA sequence: TGTGCCAGCAGCCCCCTAATCACTGAAGCTTTCTTT. Translating it yields CASSPLITEAFF.

The J gene is TRBJ2-5, the V gene TRBV7-2; 9 nucleotides line up with TRBD1. The CDR3 covers 16 residues. Germline assignment: CDR1 SGHTA and CDR2 FQGNSA. V shed 3 bases and J 1 base; nucleotides not matched to a gene: 6. For the CDR3, the DNA is TGTGCCAGCAGCTTCAGGACAGGGGTGGGCCAAGAGACCCAGTACTTC. Amino acids: CASSFRTGVGQETQYF. Full variable domain (missing parts from reference TRBV7-2 and TRBJ2-5): GAGVSQSPSNKVTEKGKDVELRCDPISGHTALYWYRQSLGQGLEFLIYFQGNSAPDKSGLPSDRFSAERTGGSVSTLTIQRTQQEDSAVYLCASSFRTGVGQETQYFGPGTRLLVL.

This rearrangement joins TRBV5-5 to TRBJ1-6, with 9 bases fitting TRBD1. The germline gives CDR1 SGHKS, CDR2 YYEKEE (reference sequence). This CDR3 contains 15 residues. V lost 4 bases and J lost 6; bases outside the gene matches: 5. This chain's CDR3 is CASSQMGQGNSPLHF. CDR3 nucleotide sequence: TGTGCCAGCAGCCAAATGGGACAGGGTAATTCACCCCTCCACTTT.

The chain uses TRBV15 and TRBJ1-6; possibly TRBD1 for D (6 bases). The CDR3 covers 17 residues. V gave up 2 bases and J gave up 5 bases, with 16 bases separating them. CDR1 is LNHNV, CDR2 YYDKDF, per germline (reference sequence). CDR3: CATSRPSGAGDNSPLHF. As DNA, the CDR3 is TGTGCCACCAGCAGACCGTCCGGGGCAGGGGATAATTCACCCCTCCACTTT.

This clone was detected only once. This rearrangement joins TRBV7-9 to TRBJ1-5, with 9 positions matching TRBD1. The CDR3 extends over 15 amino acids. Germline CDR1 and CDR2: SEHNR and FQNEAQ (reference sequence). The trim removed 5 bases at V and 5 bases at J, leaving 7 bases unmatched. CDR3 region: CASSPGTGFDQPQHF. The CDR3 nucleotides are TGTGCCAGCAGCCCGGGGACAGGGTTCGATCAGCCCCAGCATTTT.

V and J are TRBV30 and TRBJ1-1, with a tentative D call TRBD1 (5 bases). Germline CDR1 GTSNPN, CDR2 SVGIG (reference sequence). V was shortened by 5 bases and J by 1 base, with 11 bases between the two germline ends. The CDR3 loop spans 13 amino acids. The chain's CDR3 is CAWAQDPNTEAFF. The DNA of the CDR3 is TGTGCCTGGGCACAGGACCCGAACACTGAAGCTTTCTTT.